Here is one TCR beta chain with its context. Antigen unknown. This record comes from a study of blood T cells in healthy people across ages. General observations from the study: The fall in TCR beta diversity per million T cells was roughly linear with age.

This CDR3 is 18 amino acids long. Germline V CDR1 and CDR2: MDHEN, SYDVKM. After removal of 6 bases from V and 2 bases from J, the junction contained 13 bases not matched to a gene. PCR was performed a second time for about 7 to 12 cycles using a sample-barcoded 5' primer and a J-beta primer mix. TCRdb used MiXCR to reprocess the 5' RACE reads, holding one entry per CDR3 protein. The sample lists roughly 830,000 distinct CDR3 sequences; under 80% were seen once. The clonotype comes from a man under 40 in good health. The V call is TRBV28, the J call TRBJ2-3, with 11 bases identical to TRBD2. The sequencing sample was made of blood. CDR3 amino acids: CASSVMTGTSGTTDTQYF. Written as DNA, the CDR3 is TGTGCCAGCAGCGTAATGACCGGGACTAGCGGAACCACAGATACGCAGTATTTT.